Shown below are 30 T cell receptor beta chains from a single sample sequenced in a study of identical twins. Each CDR3 protein is one row after TCRdb ran MiXCR on the 5' RACE reads. Of about 1.7 million distinct CDR3 sequences in the sample, around a third are singletons; the top ten hold roughly 0.3%. The sequencing sample was made of cord blood. These receptors all stem from a newborn girl in good health.

This clonotype has a count of ten or more. This rearrangement joins TRBV27 to TRBJ2-7, with TRBD2 matching 7 bases. Germline values: CDR1 MNHEY, CDR2 SMNVEV (reference sequence). CDR3 length: 15 residues. After removal of 0 bases from V and 4 bases from J, the junction contained 6 bases not matched to a gene. CDR3 sequence reads: CASSLSGGGTYEQYF. The CDR3 coding sequence is TGTGCCAGCAGTTTATCGGGGGGAGGGACGTACGAGCAGTACTTC.

This clonotype was seen once. This chain connects TRBV30 to TRBJ2-7; TRBD1 matches at 7 bases. The CDR3 has 12 residues. V shed 7 bases and J 4 bases; nucleotides not matched to a gene: 7. From germline, CDR1 is GTSNPN and CDR2 SVGIG (reference sequence). The CDR3 reads CAYGQAAYEQYF. The DNA of the CDR3 is TGTGCCTACGGACAGGCAGCATACGAGCAGTACTTC.

This clonotype appeared a few times. This rearrangement joins TRBV2 to TRBJ2-1, with TRBD2 matching 9 bases. V dropped 1 base and J dropped 4; count of bases not matched to a gene: 5. Per the germline V gene, CDR1 is SNHLY and CDR2 is FYNNEI. The CDR3 loop spans 16 amino acids. The CDR3 protein is CASSEGAGGGYNEQFF. The DNA for the CDR3 is TGTGCCAGCAGTGAAGGAGCGGGAGGCGGGTACAATGAGCAGTTCTTC.

The gene calls are TRBV4-2 and TRBJ2-3, with 10 bases that match TRBD2. The trim removed 5 bases at V and 6 bases at J, leaving 8 bases unmatched. Germline CDR1 and CDR2: LGHNA and YNFKEQ. The CDR3 consists of 15 residues. The CDR3 here is CASSSLAGLGDTQYF. In nucleotides, the CDR3 is TGTGCCAGCAGCTCACTAGCGGGGCTTGGGGATACGCAGTATTTT.

With respect to this clonotype: A read error may be the cause here, since a much bigger clone is one base away. V gene TRBV12-3 or TRBV12-4 combines with J gene TRBJ2-3, with D perhaps TRBD2 (6 bases). Deletions cut 7 bases from V and 0 bases from J, with 8 bases between. The CDR3 is 13 amino acids. The CDR3 loop reads CASIRESTDTQYF. As DNA, the CDR3 is TGTGCCAGCATTCGGGAGAGCACAGATACGCAGTATTTT.

A few counts support this clonotype. This chain links TRBV10-3 with TRBJ2-3, with 7 positions matching TRBD1. The CDR3 runs 15 residues. Germline CDR1 and CDR2: ENHRY and SYGVKD. Trimming took 2 bases from V and 3 from J; bases not matched to a gene: 5. Here the CDR3 reads CAISEPNRGTDTQYF. CDR3 nucleotide sequence: TGTGCCATCAGTGAGCCGAACAGGGGAACAGATACGCAGTATTTT.

There are a few counts of this clonotype. This chain links TRBV2 with TRBJ1-1; D unresolved. This CDR3 has 14 residues. The germline V gene has CDR1 SNHLY and CDR2 FYNNEI. Trimming cost V 3 bases and J 5 bases, with 13 bases left between them. CDR3 in DNA: TGTGCCAGCAGTGATCGAGCAGAACGGACTGAAGCTTTCTTT. It is translated as CASSDRAERTEAFF.

This clonotype came up a few times. The genes are TRBV2 and TRBJ1-2; unclear D gene. V was trimmed by 3 bases and J by 4 bases, leaving 15 bases between them. The CDR3 extends over 15 amino acids. CDR1 is SNHLY and CDR2 is FYNNEI in the germline V gene. The CDR3 loop is CASSERGSRVYGYTF. The CDR3 DNA follows: TGTGCCAGCAGTGAGCGGGGATCCAGAGTCTATGGCTACACCTTC.

The chain carries TRBV5-1 and TRBJ2-7; maybe TRBD2 (5 bases). This CDR3 has 15 residues. Trimming cost V 0 bases and J 7 bases, with 17 bases left between them. The germline CDR1 and CDR2 sequences are SGHRS and YFSETQ. Here the CDR3 reads CASSLVSGADNEQYF. The CDR3 region has the DNA TGCGCCAGCAGCTTGGTGAGCGGAGCTGACAATGAGCAGTACTTC.

This clonotype showed up just a few times. CDR3 coding DNA: TGCAGTGCTAGACGTCCCGGGACTAAACCCAATGAGCAGTTCTTC. It translates to CSARRPGTKPNEQFF. The rearrangement links TRBV20-1 to TRBJ2-1; the match to TRBD2 covers 7 bases. Per germline, CDR1 DFQATT and CDR2 SNEGSKA (reference sequence). The CDR3 spans 15 residues. J was trimmed by 6 bases and V by 2 bases; bases with no gene match: 10.

J is TRBJ2-3 and V is TRBV5-4, with a tentative D call TRBD2 (5 bases). This CDR3 spans 15 amino acids. Trimming took 4 bases from V and 2 from J, leaving 14 bases between them. The V gene's germline CDR1 is SGHNT and CDR2 YYREEE (reference sequence). CDR3 coding DNA: TGTGCCAGCAGCAGAACTAGGTTACCCACAGATACGCAGTATTTT. Translating it yields CASSRTRLPTDTQYF.

Only a few counts were recorded for this clonotype. This rearrangement joins TRBV4-2 to TRBJ2-4; D is possibly TRBD1 (6 bases). CDR1 and CDR2 (germline): LGHNA, YNFKEQ. This CDR3 comprises 13 residues. Trimming pared 0 bases from V and 13 bases from J, leaving 13 bases between. DNA of the CDR3: TGTGCCAGCAGCCAAGAGTTGAAGGACAGACAGTACTTC. The encoded protein is CASSQELKDRQYF.

The V gene is TRBV12-3 or TRBV12-4, the J gene TRBJ1-5; 10 bases map to TRBD1. Trimming cost V 6 bases and J 7 bases; bases outside gene matches: 9. The CDR3 runs 15 residues. The DNA of the CDR3 is TGTGCCAGCAGGACCGGGACAGGGGTTGGGCAGCCCCAGCATTTT. It encodes CASRTGTGVGQPQHF.

The gene calls are TRBV30 and TRBJ2-5, with D possibly matching TRBD2 (6 bases). The V and J ends lost 5 bases and 0 bases respectively, with 10 bases between them. The V gene's germline CDR1 is GTSNPN and CDR2 SVGIG (reference sequence). The CDR3 loop spans 13 amino acids. CDR3 region: CAWGSGYQETQYF. The CDR3 region has the DNA TGTGCCTGGGGGAGCGGGTACCAAGAGACCCAGTACTTC.

The gene calls are TRBV21-1 and TRBJ2-3; the table's D call of TRBD2 was not tested on the DNA. TRBV21-1 is a pseudogene. CDR3 length: 15 residues. The CDR3: CASSSGTRPTDTQYF. The CDR3 nucleotides read TGTGCCAGCAGCTCCGGGACTAGACCCACAGATACGCAGTATTTT.

In its sample, this clonotype was seen a few times. The chain carries TRBV3-1 and TRBJ2-7; the D gene is possibly TRBD2 (6 bases). Trimming pared 3 bases from V and 0 bases from J, leaving 15 bases between. The CDR3 extends over 16 amino acids. Germline V gives CDR1 LGHDT, CDR2 YNNKEL (reference sequence). The CDR3 DNA is TGTGCCAGCAGCCAGGGGAGGACAATTAGCTCCTACGAGCAGTACTTC. Its protein product is CASSQGRTISSYEQYF.

The table lists this clonotype with a few counts. The chain is built from TRBV3-1 and TRBJ1-5; D ambiguous. Germline V gene sequence: CDR1 LGHDT, CDR2 YNNKEL (reference sequence). V gave up 1 base and J gave up 0 bases, with 4 bases separating them. CDR3 length: 14 amino acids. CDR3 amino acids: CASSQVNSNQPQHF. The CDR3 DNA reads as TGTGCCAGCAGCCAAGTCAATAGCAATCAGCCCCAGCATTTT.

This clonotype was counted only a few times. This chain uses TRBV29-1 with TRBJ2-1, with D tentatively TRBD1 (6 bases). The V and J ends lost 6 bases and 8 bases respectively, with 17 bases between them. This CDR3 comprises 13 residues. CDR1 and CDR2 from the germline V gene are SQVTM and ANQGSEA. CDR3 protein: CSVDDRFGDEQFF. The CDR3 nucleotides read TGCAGCGTCGATGACAGGTTTGGGGATGAGCAGTTCTTC.

In this sample, this clonotype turned up a few times. The chain is built from TRBV20-1 and TRBJ2-7; tentatively, D is TRBD1 (7 bases). The germline gives CDR1 DFQATT, CDR2 SNEGSKA (reference sequence). The V end was cut by 5 bases, the J end by 7 bases, with 21 bases between. This CDR3 contains 14 residues. The CDR3 sequence is CSALPDRVAGEQYF. The CDR3 nucleotides are TGCAGTGCTCTCCCCGACAGGGTCGCGGGAGAGCAGTACTTC.

Points on this clonotype: At one of its ends the junction is not consistent with the germline gene, which may arise from a read error. Here the CDR3 reads CVSSWSTDTQYF. The DNA of the CDR3 is TGTGTCAGCAGTTGGAGCACAGATACGCAGTATTTT. This chain connects TRBV25-1 to TRBJ2-3; D is undetermined. Germline V gene sequence: CDR1 MGHDK, CDR2 SYGVNS. This CDR3 is built from 12 residues. Complete variable domain (other parts from reference TRBV25-1 and TRBJ2-3): EADIYQTPRYLVIGTGKKITLECSQTMGHDKMYWYQQDPGMELHLIHYSYGVNSTEKGDLSSESTVSRIRTEHFPLTLESARPSHTSQYLCVSSWSTDTQYFGPGTRLTVL.

This clonotype was seen a few times. V usage is TRBV2 and J usage is TRBJ1-1; 7 bases agree with TRBD1. Per the germline V gene, CDR1 is SNHLY and CDR2 is FYNNEI. This CDR3 comprises 13 residues. J lost 4 bases, V lost 8 bases, and 7 bases had no gene match. The CDR3 nucleotides read TGTGCCAGCGGGCCAGGGGGGGCCACTGAAGCTTTCTTT. Translating gives CASGPGGATEAFF. Full variable domain (missing parts from reference TRBV2 and TRBJ1-1): EPEVTQTPSHQVTQMGQEVILRCVPISNHLYFYWYRQILGQKVEFLVSFYNNEISEKSEIFDDQFSVERPDGSNFTLKIRSTKLEDSAMYFCASGPGGATEAFFGQGTRLTVV.

This clonotype was seen more than once but under ten times. This chain joins TRBV20-1 and TRBJ2-5; TRBD2 aligns across 8 bases. V lost 1 base, J lost 4 bases, and 2 bases stayed unmatched. Germline lookup yields CDR1 DFQATT and CDR2 SNEGSKA (reference sequence). The CDR3 has 13 residues. CDR3 sequence reads: CSARVAGGETQYF. Here the CDR3 DNA reads TGCAGTGCTAGAGTGGCGGGGGGAGAGACCCAGTACTTC.

As concerns this clonotype: A read error is possible here, since a much larger clone lies one base away. The gene calls are TRBV6-6 and TRBJ2-1; TRBD2 aligns across 10 bases. CDR3 size: 15 residues. Germline V lookup: CDR1 MNHNY, CDR2 SVGAGI (reference sequence). V was pared by 6 bases and J by 0 bases, with 2 bases of the junction left unmatched. The chain's CDR3 is CASRGLAVSYNEQFF. Written as DNA, the CDR3 is TGTGCCAGCAGAGGACTAGCGGTCTCCTACAATGAGCAGTTCTTC.

This sequence joins TRBV10-3 and TRBJ1-3, with a tentative D call TRBD1 (6 bases). This CDR3 is built from 14 residues. Germline V gene data show CDR1 as ENHRY and CDR2 as SYGVKD. The V and J ends lost 4 bases and 3 bases respectively, with 10 bases between them. In DNA form, the CDR3 reads TGTGCCATCAGTGGGACAGCAGTTGGAAACACCATATATTTT. Its protein product is CAISGTAVGNTIYF.

The chain couples TRBV12-3 or TRBV12-4 to TRBJ1-3, with 11 bases lining up with TRBD1. This CDR3 spans 15 amino acids. J was trimmed by 0 bases and V by 6 bases; bases with no gene match: 1. The DNA for the CDR3 is TGTGCCAGCAGAGGGACAGGGGGCTCTGGAAACACCATATATTTT. Its translation is CASRGTGGSGNTIYF.

This clonotype was seen a handful of times. The chain links TRBV10-3 to TRBJ2-1; D gene uncertain. V shed 7 bases and J shed 0 bases, with 7 bases lying between them. This CDR3 comprises 13 residues. Germline V lookup: CDR1 ENHRY, CDR2 SYGVKD. CDR3 loop: CAITASSYNEQFF. CDR3 DNA: TGTGCCATCACAGCTAGCTCCTACAATGAGCAGTTCTTC.

The sample holds a few counts of this clonotype. The chain has TRBV27 and TRBJ1-6, with 8 positions matching TRBD1. This CDR3 is built from 15 residues. Germline CDR1 is MNHEY and CDR2 is SMNVEV (reference sequence). The J segment lost 5 bases and the V segment lost 1 base, leaving 1 base of the junction unmatched. CDR3 nucleotide sequence: TGTGCCAGCAGTTTATGGACAGGGAATAATTCACCCCTCCACTTT. Encoded protein: CASSLWTGNNSPLHF.

In its sample, this clonotype was seen a few times. In DNA, the CDR3 is TGTGCCACCTTTAGGACAGGTCTAAACTATGGCTACACCTTC. The encoded protein is CATFRTGLNYGYTF. The genes are TRBV28 and TRBJ1-2; TRBD1 aligns across 7 bases. The J segment lost 2 bases and the V segment lost 10 bases, leaving 10 bases of the junction unmatched. Germline V CDR1 and CDR2: MDHEN, SYDVKM. The CDR3 contains 14 residues.

V is TRBV4-1 and J is TRBJ2-5; D unclear. The DNA end is a closer match to TRBJ2-7, so the J assignment may be wrong. Germline V lookup: CDR1 MGHRA, CDR2 YSYEKL. The CDR3 has 16 amino acids. The CDR3 loop reads CASSPSFFVLSGEQYF. For the CDR3, the DNA is TGCGCCAGCAGCCCTTCTTTTTTTGTTTTAAGTGGCGAGCAGTACTTC.

This sequence joins TRBV5-4 and TRBJ1-1; D may be TRBD1 (5 bases). CDR1 is SGHNT and CDR2 is YYREEE in the germline V gene (reference sequence). Trimming removed 4 bases from V and 0 bases from J, with 13 bases in between. The CDR3 totals 15 residues. In DNA, the CDR3 is TGTGCCAGCAGCCCCGCCGACAGACTGAACACTGAAGCTTTCTTT. Translating it yields CASSPADRLNTEAFF.